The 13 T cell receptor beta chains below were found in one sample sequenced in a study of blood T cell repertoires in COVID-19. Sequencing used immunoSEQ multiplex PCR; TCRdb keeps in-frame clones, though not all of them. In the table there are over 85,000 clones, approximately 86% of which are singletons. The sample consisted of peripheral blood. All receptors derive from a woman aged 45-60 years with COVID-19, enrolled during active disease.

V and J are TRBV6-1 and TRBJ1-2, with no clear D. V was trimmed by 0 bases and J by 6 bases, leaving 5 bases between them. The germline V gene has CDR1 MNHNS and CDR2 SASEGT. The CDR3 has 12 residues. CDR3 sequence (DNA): TGTGCCAGCAGTGAAGCGACTGATGGCTACACCTTC. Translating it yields CASSEATDGYTF.

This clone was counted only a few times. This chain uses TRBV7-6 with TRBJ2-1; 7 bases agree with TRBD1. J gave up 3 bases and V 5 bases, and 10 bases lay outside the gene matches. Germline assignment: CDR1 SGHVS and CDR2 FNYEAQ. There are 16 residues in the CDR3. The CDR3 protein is CASSRQGNSGYNEQFF. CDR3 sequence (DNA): TGTGCCAGCAGCCGACAGGGAAACAGTGGCTACAATGAGCAGTTCTTC.

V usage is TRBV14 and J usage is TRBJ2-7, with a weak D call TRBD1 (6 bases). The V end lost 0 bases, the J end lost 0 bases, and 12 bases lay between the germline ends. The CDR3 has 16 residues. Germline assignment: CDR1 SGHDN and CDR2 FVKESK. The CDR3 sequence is CASSQDQVRGSYEQYF. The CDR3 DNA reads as TGTGCCAGCAGCCAAGACCAGGTCAGGGGCTCCTACGAGCAGTACTTC.

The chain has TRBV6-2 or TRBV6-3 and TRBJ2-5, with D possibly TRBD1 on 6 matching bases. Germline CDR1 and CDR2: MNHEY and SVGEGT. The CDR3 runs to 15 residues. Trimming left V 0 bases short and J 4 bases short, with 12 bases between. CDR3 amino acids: CASSYSMQGSETQYF. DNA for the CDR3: TGTGCCAGCAGTTACTCTATGCAGGGGTCAGAGACCCAGTACTTC.

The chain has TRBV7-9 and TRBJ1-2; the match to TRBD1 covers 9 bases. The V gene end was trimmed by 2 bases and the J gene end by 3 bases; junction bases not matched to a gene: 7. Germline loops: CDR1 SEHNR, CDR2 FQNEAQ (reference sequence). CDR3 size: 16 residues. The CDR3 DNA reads TGTGCCAGCAGCTTATCGCGGACAGGGGTTTACTATGGCTACACCTTC. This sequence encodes CASSLSRTGVYYGYTF.

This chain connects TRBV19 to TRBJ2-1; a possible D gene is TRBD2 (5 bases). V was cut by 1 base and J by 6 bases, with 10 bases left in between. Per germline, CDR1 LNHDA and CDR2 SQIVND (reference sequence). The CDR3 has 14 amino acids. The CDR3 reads CASSIGPGGNEQFF. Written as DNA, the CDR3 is TGTGCCAGTAGTATAGGTCCAGGAGGCAATGAGCAGTTCTTC.

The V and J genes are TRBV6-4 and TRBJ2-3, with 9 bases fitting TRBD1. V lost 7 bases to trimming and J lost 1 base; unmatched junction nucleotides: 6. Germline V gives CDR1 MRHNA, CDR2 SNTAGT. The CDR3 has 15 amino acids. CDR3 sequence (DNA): TGTGCCAGCAACGGTGGGGACAGGGGCACAGATACGCAGTATTTT. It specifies CASNGGDRGTDTQYF.

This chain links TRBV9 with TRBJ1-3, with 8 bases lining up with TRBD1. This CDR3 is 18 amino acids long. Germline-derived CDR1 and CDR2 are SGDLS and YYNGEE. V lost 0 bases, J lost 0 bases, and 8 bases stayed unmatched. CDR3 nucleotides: TGTGCCAGCAGCGTAGGGGGGACAGGAATGAACTCTGGAAACACCATATATTTT. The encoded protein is CASSVGGTGMNSGNTIYF. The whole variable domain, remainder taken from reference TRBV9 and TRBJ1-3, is DSGVTQTPKHLITATGQRVTLRCSPRSGDLSVYWYQQSLDQGLQFLIQYYNGEERAKGNILERFSAQQFPDLHSELNLSSLELGDSALYFCASSVGGTGMNSGNTIYFGEGSWLTVV.

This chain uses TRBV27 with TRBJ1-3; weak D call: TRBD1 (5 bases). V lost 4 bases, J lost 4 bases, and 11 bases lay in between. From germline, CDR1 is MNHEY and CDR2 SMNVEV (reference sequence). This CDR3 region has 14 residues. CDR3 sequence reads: CASSYRGAGNTIYF. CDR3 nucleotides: TGTGCCAGCAGTTATCGCGGGGCCGGAAACACCATATATTTT.

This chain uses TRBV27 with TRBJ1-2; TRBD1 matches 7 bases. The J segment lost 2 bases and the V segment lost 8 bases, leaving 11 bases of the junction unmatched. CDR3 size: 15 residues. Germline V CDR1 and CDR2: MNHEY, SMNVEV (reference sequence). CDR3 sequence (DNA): TGTGCCAGCTGGCGGGAGGGGGCGTCAAACTATGGCTACACCTTC. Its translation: CASWREGASNYGYTF.

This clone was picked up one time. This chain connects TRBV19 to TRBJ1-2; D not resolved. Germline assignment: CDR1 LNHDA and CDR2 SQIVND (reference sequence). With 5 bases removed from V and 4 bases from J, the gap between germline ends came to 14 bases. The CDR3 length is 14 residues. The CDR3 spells CASSLGMTSYGYTF. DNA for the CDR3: TGTGCCAGTAGTCTCGGGATGACTAGCTATGGCTACACCTTC.

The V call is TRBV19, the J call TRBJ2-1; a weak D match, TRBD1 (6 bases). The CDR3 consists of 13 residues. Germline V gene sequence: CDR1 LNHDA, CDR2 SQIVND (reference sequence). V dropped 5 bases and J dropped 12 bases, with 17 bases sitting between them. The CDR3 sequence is CASSPQQTGMQFF. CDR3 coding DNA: TGTGCCAGTAGTCCCCAGCAAACAGGGATGCAGTTCTTC.

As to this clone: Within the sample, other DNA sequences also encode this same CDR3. The CDR3 loop is CASSSGVAGGSTDTQYF. The CDR3 DNA sequence: TGTGCCAGCAGCTCCGGGGTAGCGGGGGGTAGCACAGATACGCAGTATTTT. This chain connects TRBV7-6 to TRBJ2-3; TRBD2 matches at 10 bases. Germline V gene data show CDR1 as SGHVS and CDR2 as FNYEAQ. CDR3 length: 17 residues. V lost 4 bases, J lost 0 bases, and 7 bases stayed unmatched.